Presented here are 21 T cell receptor beta chains from one specimen sequenced in a study of spatial heterogeneity in lung cancer. Whole-study findings and limits: Tumor mutation count correlated with how many alpha and beta TCRs expanded intratumorally.

Noted time point: sample taken at primary tumor resection. No antigens are known for them. TCRdb called the 5' RACE reads again in MiXCR, with one record for every CDR3 protein. Seen here are about 5,200 distinct CDR3 sequences, 9% to 15% observed once, and the top ten hold about half. Here the sequenced sample was lung tumor tissue, taken at surgery. These receptor sequences come from a male donor with early-stage non-small cell lung cancer.

In this sample, this clonotype is medium-sized. The rearrangement joins TRBV6-2 or TRBV6-3 to TRBJ2-6; D perhaps matches TRBD1 (7 bases). The CDR3 runs 17 residues. Germline CDR1 and CDR2: MNHEY and SVGEGT. The V end lost 8 bases, the J end lost 0 bases, and 17 bases lay between the germline ends. Here the CDR3 DNA reads TGTGCCAGCCACCGGACAGGAGCGGGCTCTGGGGCCAACGTCCTGACTTTC. It translates to CASHRTGAGSGANVLTF.

This clonotype was counted a few times. The chain employs TRBV11-2 and TRBJ2-7; TRBD1 might be the D (5 bases). The V and J ends lost 1 base and 6 bases respectively, with 7 bases between them. From germline, CDR1 is SGHAT and CDR2 FQNNGV. The CDR3 length is 12 residues. The CDR3 DNA reads as TGTGCCAGCAGCTTAGGCAGGGCCGAGCAGTACTTC. Protein: CASSLGRAEQYF.

This clonotype is medium-sized by share. The rearrangement uses TRBV27 and TRBJ2-1, with D possibly TRBD2 on 5 matching bases. Germline lookup yields CDR1 MNHEY and CDR2 SMNVEV (reference sequence). V lost 3 bases and J 8 bases, leaving 11 bases between the germline ends. CDR3 length equals 13 residues. CDR3 DNA: TGTGCCAGCAGTTTGGGGAGCATCCATGAGCAGTTCTTC. Protein sequence: CASSLGSIHEQFF.

V gene TRBV5-5 combines with J gene TRBJ2-7, with D unresolved. Germline V gives CDR1 SGHKS, CDR2 YYEKEE (reference sequence). V was clipped by 0 bases and J by 5 bases, with 21 bases between them. The CDR3 is 17 amino acids. This CDR3 reads CASSLALILPQTNEQYF. CDR3 nucleotides: TGTGCCAGCAGCTTGGCCCTTATACTACCACAGACAAACGAGCAGTACTTC.

This clonotype was found a few times. The V gene is TRBV12-3 or TRBV12-4, the J gene TRBJ1-1; tentative D call: TRBD1 (5 bases). V shed 6 bases and J shed 11 bases, with 22 bases lying between them. CDR3 length: 14 amino acids. The chain's CDR3 is CASSPLLGPWDAFF. The CDR3 bases are TGTGCCAGCAGCCCCCTTTTGGGACCGTGGGACGCTTTCTTT.

This clonotype occurred many times. This chain links TRBV3-1 with TRBJ1-1; D possibly corresponds to TRBD1 (6 bases). V was shortened by 1 base and J by 11 bases, with 14 bases between the two germline ends. Germline assignment: CDR1 LGHDT and CDR2 YNNKEL (reference sequence). CDR3 length equals 13 residues. In nucleotides, the CDR3 is TGTGCCAGCAGCCAAGTTTTAGGGGGTCGGGCTTTCTTT. It specifies CASSQVLGGRAFF. The whole variable domain, filled in from reference TRBV3-1 and TRBJ1-1, reads DTAVSQTPKYLVTQMGNDKSIKCEQNLGHDTMYWYKQDSKKFLKIMFSYNNKELIINETVPNRFSPKSPDKAHLNLHINSLELGDSAVYFCASSQVLGGRAFFGQGTRLTVV.

Here the CDR3 DNA reads TGTGGTAGCAGCTTTAGTGCCGCCGGGGAGCTGTTTTTT. Translated: CGSSFSAAGELFF. The rearrangement uses TRBV7-7 and TRBJ2-2; no reliable D call. The CDR3 totals 13 residues. Germline CDR1 reads SSHAT; CDR2 reads FNYEAQ (reference sequence).

This clonotype has just a few counts. The chain employs TRBV5-1 and TRBJ2-5; a weak D match, TRBD2 (6 bases). Germline CDR1 is SGHRS and CDR2 is YFSETQ. The V and J ends lost 0 bases and 5 bases respectively, with 11 bases between them. CDR3 length equals 14 residues. The CDR3 here is CASSLVGGGETQYF. The CDR3 nucleotides are TGCGCCAGCAGCTTGGTTGGGGGAGGCGAGACCCAGTACTTC.

Judged by abundance, this clonotype is large. J is TRBJ2-2 and V is TRBV7-9, with 9 bases that match TRBD1. This CDR3 is built from 16 residues. J gave up 6 bases and V 2 bases, and 7 bases lay outside the gene matches. CDR1 and CDR2 from the germline V gene are SEHNR and FQNEAQ (reference sequence). The CDR3 region has the DNA TGTGCCAGCAGCTTATTCGGACAGGGGCAGGCCGGGGAGCTGTTTTTT. This sequence encodes CASSLFGQGQAGELFF.

This chain uses TRBV29-1 with TRBJ2-1; D may match TRBD1 or TRBD2 (7 bases each). The germline V gene encodes CDR1 SQVTM and CDR2 ANQGSEA. CDR3 length equals 14 residues. Trimming took off 7 bases at V and 4 bases at J, with 17 bases between the two ends. The CDR3 is CSAPGGAGYNEQFF. The CDR3 coding sequence is TGCAGCGCTCCAGGGGGGGCGGGTTACAATGAGCAGTTCTTC.

On this clonotype: This clone may be a read error of a much larger clone one base away. V and J are TRBV28 and TRBJ1-2; D not certain. The germline V gene encodes CDR1 MDHEN and CDR2 SYDVKM. CDR3 length: 11 residues. DNA of the CDR3: TGTGCCAGCAGGTCCTCCTATGACTACACCTTC. Protein sequence: CASRSSYDYTF.

V usage is TRBV20-1 and J usage is TRBJ1-1; D not resolved. With 0 bases removed from V and 10 bases from J, the gap between germline ends came to 18 bases. CDR3 size: 14 residues. Germline V CDR1 and CDR2: DFQATT, SNEGSKA (reference sequence). DNA of the CDR3: TGCAGTGCTAGAGATTCTTTGGGCTCGAAGGGAGCTTTCTTT. Amino acid sequence: CSARDSLGSKGAFF.

Within the sample, this clonotype is medium-sized. The chain couples TRBV7-6 to TRBJ2-7, with D perhaps matching TRBD1 or TRBD2 (5 bases each). Trimming took 5 bases from V and 3 from J, leaving 11 bases between them. Germline V gene sequence: CDR1 SGHVS, CDR2 FNYEAQ. The CDR3 contains 13 residues. The CDR3 protein is CASSPGPNYEQYF. In DNA, the CDR3 is TGTGCCAGCAGCCCGGGACCGAACTACGAGCAGTACTTC.

The chain employs TRBV18 and TRBJ1-6, with D unclear. The CDR3 sequence is 17 residues long. The V gene lost 6 bases and the J gene lost 0 bases, with 15 bases spanning the gap. Germline lookup yields CDR1 KGHSH and CDR2 LQKENI. The CDR3 coding sequence is TGTGCCAGCTCGGGTGACGCCTTAAGCTCCTATAATTCACCCCTCCACTTT. Translating it yields CASSGDALSSYNSPLHF.

The V call is TRBV6-5, the J call TRBJ2-3; 7 positions agree with TRBD2. Trimming cost V 2 bases and J 4 bases; bases outside gene matches: 9. CDR1 is MNHEY and CDR2 is SVGAGI in the germline V gene. This CDR3 spans 16 amino acids. Here the CDR3 reads CASSYRGGRGADTQYF. CDR3 in DNA: TGTGCCAGCAGTTACAGGGGCGGGAGAGGGGCAGATACGCAGTATTTT.

CDR3 sequence reads: CSARDPLANEQFF. The CDR3 nucleotides read TGCAGTGCTAGAGATCCCCTGGCCAATGAGCAGTTCTTC. V is TRBV20-1 and J is TRBJ2-1; D not certain. The germline V gene encodes CDR1 DFQATT and CDR2 SNEGSKA (reference sequence). V was cut by 0 bases and J by 6 bases, with 9 bases left in between. The CDR3 extends over 13 amino acids.

This clonotype is judged medium-sized. This chain joins TRBV21-1 and TRBJ1-1; TRBD1 is the table's D call and was not checked against the DNA. TRBV21-1 constitutes a pseudogene. CDR3 length: 14 amino acids. The CDR3 sequence: CASTRTGGNTEAFF. CDR3 bases: TGTGCCAGCACCAGGACAGGGGGGAACACTGAAGCTTTCTTT.

This clonotype was seen repeatedly, ten times or more. This chain connects TRBV11-2 to TRBJ2-7, with 7 bases that match TRBD1. J gave up 2 bases and V 5 bases, and 9 bases lay outside the gene matches. Germline loops: CDR1 SGHAT, CDR2 FQNNGV. The CDR3 extends over 15 amino acids. The CDR3 sequence is CASSVRDRFAYEQYV. CDR3 sequence (DNA): TGTGCCAGCAGCGTCCGGGACAGATTCGCCTACGAGCAGTACGTC.

This clonotype is labeled as medium-sized. The rearrangement joins TRBV3-1 to TRBJ1-2; 7 bases are shared with TRBD1. The junction had 9 bases not matched to a gene; V was cut back by 4 bases and J by 7 bases. The CDR3 sequence is 14 residues long. The germline V gene encodes CDR1 LGHDT and CDR2 YNNKEL (reference sequence). CDR3 bases: TGTGCCAGCAGCCCACAGGGGCGTGGAGGTGGCTACACCTTC. It codes for CASSPQGRGGGYTF. Complete variable domain (other parts from reference TRBV3-1 and TRBJ1-2): DTAVSQTPKYLVTQMGNDKSIKCEQNLGHDTMYWYKQDSKKFLKIMFSYNNKELIINETVPNRFSPKSPDKAHLNLHINSLELGDSAVYFCASSPQGRGGGYTFGSGTRLTVV.

This clonotype qualifies as medium-sized. This rearrangement joins TRBV20-1 to TRBJ1-1; 7 bases match TRBD1. The junction had 10 bases not matched to a gene; V was cut back by 4 bases and J by 8 bases. Germline assignment: CDR1 DFQATT and CDR2 SNEGSKA (reference sequence). The CDR3 is 13 residues long. The CDR3 DNA follows: TGCAGTGCTAATTTACAGGGGCCTAGAGAAGCTTTCTTT. Its translation: CSANLQGPREAFF.

The J gene is TRBJ1-5, the V gene TRBV28, with 7 bases aligning to TRBD1. The CDR3 has 16 amino acids. Germline-derived CDR1 and CDR2 are MDHEN and SYDVKM. Trimming removed 3 bases from V and 6 bases from J; junction bases left unmatched: 11. The CDR3: CASSLPRTGAGQPQHF. CDR3 coding DNA: TGTGCCAGCAGTTTGCCCCGTACAGGGGCGGGTCAGCCCCAGCATTTT.